The clone carrying this TCR beta chain was picked up a small number of times. This entry comes from a study of blood T cell repertoires in COVID-19. Profiling relied on immunoSEQ multiplex PCR, and the TCRdb table lists in-frame clones only, not all of them. The profile covers tens of thousands of clones, with nearly 90% appearing a single time and approximately 2.9% taken by the ten largest. CDR3 length: 13 residues. V was cut by 5 bases and J by 8 bases, with 10 bases left in between. CDR1 is SGHDN, CDR2 FVKESK, per germline. The sample taken for sequencing was peripheral blood. The J gene is TRBJ1-6, the V gene TRBV14; perhaps TRBD1 as D (6 bases). This clonotype was sampled from a man aged 45-60 years with active COVID-19. The CDR3 spells CASSWRTDSPLHF. CDR3 nucleotide sequence: TGTGCCAGCAGCTGGAGGACAGATTCACCCCTCCACTTT.